One T cell receptor (beta chain) is described in this entry. In its sample, this clonotype was seen many times. This receptor's antigen is unknown. No much larger clonotype is one base removed from it; base qualities were not supplied. Library method: 5' RACE. For sequencing, a NextSeq 500 was employed. Unique molecular identifiers were attached to individual cDNA molecules in the TCR library protocol so that sequencing error and PCR bias could be corrected. Sequencing covered both TCR alpha and beta chains, and within each sample the abundances of alpha and beta sequences were tightly co-correlated. The authors' pipeline ran thus. V gene, J gene and CDR3 annotation of TCR sequences was performed with Decombinator V4. TCRs were defined as expanded if a significant change between any two time points was detected under a Poisson model with p below 0.0001. TCR abundances were normalised to the total number of TCRs sequenced per sample and expressed as counts per million. MAIT TCRs were defined by TRAV1-2 paired with TRAJ12, TRAJ20 or TRAJ33, and iNKT TCRs by TRAV10 paired with TRAJ18. A search of VDJdb, accessed on 1 November 2021, was run for TCRs annotated to CMV, EBV and SARS-CoV-2, with TCRs annotated for multiple antigens excluded. The public reads were reprocessed in TCRdb via fastp at Q25 and MiXCR, keeping in-frame beta chains. Duplicate CDR3 protein sequences are folded into a single record with the most common DNA and genes. TCRdb, not the authors, supplied the V and J calls. For this sample the table gives tens of thousands of distinct CDR3 sequences, of which 5.3% were detected only once. 30% of the sample is held by the ten biggest clonotypes.

This entry belongs to a study of early T cells in non-severe SARS-CoV-2 infection (dated by TCRdb to 2020 to 2022). Background for the entire study: Because TCR sequencing was done on bulk RNA from unsorted whole blood, the alpha and beta chains could not be paired. The research as a whole found: VDJdb matching was skewed toward anti-spike CD8 responses and likely underestimated virus-specific expansions by missing private and CD4 specificities.

The CDR3 sequence holds 14 residues, the cysteine and phenylalanine included. The CDR3 DNA has 42 bases and is translated from base 1. V is trimmed back by 5 bases and J by 5 bases, and the junction contains 6 bases that no gene match accounts for. A case-control design nested within a healthcare worker cohort in London, UK, was used, with weekly nasopharyngeal swab PCR tests and blood sampling performed. Healthcare workers were enrolled in the week of the UK lockdown, from 23 to 31 March 2020, and were followed every week for up to roughly 15 weeks. The sequence derives from an adult who was a healthcare worker with PCR-confirmed SARS-CoV-2 infection or an uninfected control (not recorded which). The chain couples TRBV12-3 or TRBV12-4 to TRBJ2-5, and 9 bases in between align with TRBD1. The sample was whole blood. Read as DNA, the sequence is TGTGCCAGCAGTCGAACAGGGGGCGACGAGACCCAGTACTTC. This yields the protein CASSRTGGDETQYF.